What follows is one T cell receptor (beta chain) and its context. The germline CDR1 and CDR2 sequences are SQVTM and ANQGSEA. This CDR3 is built from 13 residues. Unmatched junction bases numbered 6, after V lost 6 bases and J lost 5 bases. Under the authors' procedure: Scientists estimated how many nucleated cells there were by amplifying reference gene primers. Assay used: immunoSEQ multiplex PCR; TCRdb lists only in-frame clones, some missing. D and trimming come from the DNA, and the V and J calls and clone size come from that table. The sample lists some 200,000 clones; approximately 90% were seen once. Those enrolled, adults aged roughly 18 to 89 years, came from roughly 23 US areas. The study counted Cohort 3 donors as recovered given two negative PCRs, clearance, or symptom resolution. The data belong to a study of blood T cell repertoires in COVID-19.

Sequencing was performed on PBMCs or T cells enriched from blood (not recorded which). The clonotype was recovered from a woman in her twenties or thirties who had recovered from COVID-19. This chain connects TRBV29-1 to TRBJ2-1; 8 positions agree with TRBD2. The CDR3 coding sequence is TGCAGCGTCCCCGGGACTAGTAACAATGAGCAGTTCTTC. It codes for CSVPGTSNNEQFF.